This T cell receptor beta chain was found in a study of human T cells and chemical hapten exposure. V was shortened by 7 bases and J by 0 bases, with 20 bases between the two germline ends. This CDR3 is built from 17 residues. Sample time point: pre-sensitization, week 0. Stated treatment: therapeutic diphenylcyclopropenone sensitization with weekly scalp DPC. Patients had alopecia, were aged 18 to 70, and were not pregnant. Whole blood that had not been fractionated was the source of extracted total RNA. The study's findings and limits: There was no change with DPC sensitization in TCRs above 1 in 1000 frequency. While controls formed fewer of them, expanded TCRs formed significantly more large CDR3 similarity clusters.

The table lists this clonotype with many counts. Its antigen is unidentified. TCRdb recomputed calls from the RACE reads with MiXCR, one row per CDR3 protein. The sample gives under 100,000 distinct CDR3 sequences, around 8.8% of which show up once; approximately 2.4% is in the top ten. The sequence was collected from a man aged 35 to 55 with alopecia areata. Some clones in this sample may be carry-over from other donors' samples. This rearrangement joins TRBV12-3 or TRBV12-4 to TRBJ2-3; D is perhaps TRBD1 or TRBD2 (6 bases each). Sequencing was performed on whole blood, taken in connection with sensitization to the hapten diphenylcyclopropenone (DPC). CDR3 region: CASNTYGGGLSTDTQYF. The DNA of the CDR3 is TGTGCCAGCAACACCTACGGTGGGGGGCTAAGCACAGATACGCAGTATTTT.